This TCR beta chain was documented in a study of T cells in localized non-small cell lung cancer. Sequenced by immunoSEQ multiplex PCR; TCRdb stores in-frame clones only, minus some. The sample consists of about 33,000 clones, around 90% of them appearing once. This CDR3 region has 16 residues. In germline, CDR1 is SNHLY, CDR2 FYNNEI. With V trimmed by 4 bases and J by 9 bases, 12 bases remained unmatched. The specimen comprised peripheral blood mononuclear cells, sampled before any cancer treatment. This TCR derives from a man aged 35-75 years with stage III lung adenocarcinoma. This sequence joins TRBV2 and TRBJ2-1; TRBD2 matches 10 bases. The CDR3 reads CASSGGSSGGGGEQFF. The CDR3 DNA is TGTGCCAGCAGTGGTGGCTCTAGCGGGGGAGGAGGTGAGCAGTTCTTC.